This entry describes one TCR beta chain. The data derive from a study of blood T cell repertoires in COVID-19. Study as a whole: Researchers got acute and convalescent COVID-19 samples from the United States, Italy and Spain. PBMCs, B-cell-depleted T cells, or T cells were the source of the cDNA or gDNA that made up the material.

Germline assignment: CDR1 SGHVS and CDR2 FNYEAQ. V lost 5 bases and J lost 0, with 7 bases in between. The CDR3 consists of 14 residues. The authors' processing: By means of reference gene primer amplification, nucleated cell counts were estimated. Using immunoSEQ multiplex PCR, the repertoire was profiled, and TCRdb retains in-frame clones only, with some absent. V and J calls plus clone size are reproduced from that table; the DNA served to infer D and trimming. The table records around 300,000 clones, roughly 87% of them present only once. Sample: peripheral blood. The chain is built from TRBV7-6 and TRBJ1-4, with D uncertain. The receptor was isolated from a man between 18 and 29 years old with active or convalescent COVID-19. The chain's CDR3 is CASSPQTTNEKLFF. CDR3 DNA: TGTGCCAGCAGCCCTCAGACAACTAATGAAAAACTGTTTTTT.